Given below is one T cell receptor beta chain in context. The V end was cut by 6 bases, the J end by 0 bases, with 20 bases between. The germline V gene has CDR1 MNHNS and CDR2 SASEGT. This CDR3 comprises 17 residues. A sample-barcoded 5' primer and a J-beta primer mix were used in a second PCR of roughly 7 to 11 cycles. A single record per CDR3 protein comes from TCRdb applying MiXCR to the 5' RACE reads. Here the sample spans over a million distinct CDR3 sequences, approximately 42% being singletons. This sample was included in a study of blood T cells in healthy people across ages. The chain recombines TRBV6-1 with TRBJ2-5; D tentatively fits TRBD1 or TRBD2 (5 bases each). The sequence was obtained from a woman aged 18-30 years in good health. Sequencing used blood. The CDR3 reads CASSSSRGPIYQETQYF. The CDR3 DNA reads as TGTGCCAGCAGCAGCTCCCGGGGCCCGATTTACCAAGAGACCCAGTACTTC.